This entry is about one T cell receptor (beta chain). Its specificity is unknown. There are 15 residues in the CDR3. Germline CDR1 KGHSH, CDR2 LQKENI. Trimming at V came to 5 bases and at J to 2 bases, leaving 7 bases not matched to a gene. This sample was taken from a study of cytomegalovirus exposure and HLA in healthy donors. PCR used 60 Vbeta primers and 13 Jbeta primers. Only in-frame clones appear in the TCRdb table, and some are missing; sequencing was by immunoSEQ multiplex PCR. The sample shows 150,000 or so clones, approximately 80% of them seen only once. Study-wide results and limits: With further analysis later on, most CMV-associated TCR beta chains appeared HLA-restricted. It was confirmed in vitro that three of the CMV-associated chains were specific for CMV antigens.

The sequenced material came from PBMCs. The rearrangement uses TRBV18 and TRBJ2-7; 9 positions agree with TRBD1. The source is a woman in her thirties or forties in good health and CMV-seropositive. The CDR3 DNA sequence: TGTGCCAGCTCAACCTCCGGGACAGGGCCCTACGAGCAGTACTTC. Its translation: CASSTSGTGPYEQYF.